This TCR beta chain was captured in a study of cytomegalovirus exposure and HLA in healthy donors. Overall study: The approximately 120 validation repertoires used the same platform as the 650 to 750 first-cohort repertoires, a later analysis reported.

TCRdb's table, derived via immunoSEQ multiplex PCR, lists solely in-frame clones and lacks some. Among under 300,000 clones listed, around 89% were seen once. The count of this clone is one. Germline V gene data show CDR1 as MNHEY and CDR2 as SMNVEV (reference sequence). Trimming took 1 base from V and 5 from J, leaving 18 bases between them. CDR3 length: 17 residues. This receptor was taken from a woman aged 18-29 years in good health and CMV-seronegative. V and J are TRBV27 and TRBJ1-5; the D is unclear. Sequencing was carried out using PBMCs. The CDR3 reads CASSLFGFKDSDQPQHF. CDR3 in DNA: TGTGCCAGCAGTTTATTCGGGTTTAAGGACTCTGATCAGCCCCAGCATTTT.